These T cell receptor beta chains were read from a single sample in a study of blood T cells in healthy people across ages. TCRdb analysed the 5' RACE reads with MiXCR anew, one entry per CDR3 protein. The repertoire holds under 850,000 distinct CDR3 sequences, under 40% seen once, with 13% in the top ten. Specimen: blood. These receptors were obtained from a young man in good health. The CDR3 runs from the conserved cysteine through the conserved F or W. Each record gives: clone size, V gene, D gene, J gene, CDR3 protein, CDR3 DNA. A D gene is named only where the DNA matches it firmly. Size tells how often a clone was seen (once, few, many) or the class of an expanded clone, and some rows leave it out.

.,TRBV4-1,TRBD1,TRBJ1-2,CASSQDPRTGDWRGYTF,TGCGCCAGCAGCCAAGATCCAAGGACAGGGGATTGGCGGGGCTACACCTTC
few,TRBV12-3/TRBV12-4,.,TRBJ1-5,CASSVRLNQPQHF,TGTGCCAGCAGTGTCAGGCTCAATCAGCCCCAGCATTTT
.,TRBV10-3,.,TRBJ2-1,CAISYQNEQFF,TGTGCCATCAGTTATCAGAATGAGCAGTTCTTC
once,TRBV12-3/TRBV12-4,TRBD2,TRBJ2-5,CASSPASGDTGTQYF,TGTGCCAGCAGCCCCGCTAGCGGGGACACAGGGACCCAGTACTTC
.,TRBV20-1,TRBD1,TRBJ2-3,CSAIRTGRASTDTQYF,TGCAGTGCTATTCGGACAGGGCGAGCTTCGACAGATACGCAGTATTTT
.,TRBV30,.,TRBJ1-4,CAWSVSGLVTNEKLFF,TGTGCCTGGAGTGTCTCAGGGTTGGTCACTAATGAAAAACTGTTTTTT
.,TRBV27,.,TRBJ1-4,CASSFARTNEKLFF,TGTGCCAGCAGTTTTGCCAGAACTAATGAAAAACTGTTTTTT
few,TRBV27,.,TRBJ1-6,CASSPRREDSPLHF,TGTGCCAGCAGTCCCCGAAGGGAGGATTCACCCCTCCACTTT
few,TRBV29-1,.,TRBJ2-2,CSVRGGSGELFF,TGCAGCGTCAGGGGAGGGTCCGGGGAGCTGTTTTTT
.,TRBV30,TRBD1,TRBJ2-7,CAWRGLGQGSDEQYF,TGTGCCTGGAGAGGTTTGGGACAGGGGTCCGACGAGCAGTACTTC
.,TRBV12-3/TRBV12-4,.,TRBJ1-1,CASTSDTWNAEAFF,TGTGCCAGCACCTCAGACACTTGGAACGCTGAAGCTTTCTTT
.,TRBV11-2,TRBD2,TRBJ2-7,CASSLMGLGYEQYF,TGTGCCAGCAGCTTAATGGGACTAGGCTACGAGCAGTACTTC
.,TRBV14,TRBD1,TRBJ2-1,CASLLRDRENEQFF,TGTGCCAGCCTCCTCCGGGACAGGGAGAACGAGCAGTTCTTC
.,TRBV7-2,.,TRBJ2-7,CASSLDYNNEQYF,TGTGCCAGCAGCTTAGACTATAATAACGAGCAGTACTTC
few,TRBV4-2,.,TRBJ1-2,CASSQDLPGYGYTF,TGTGCCAGCAGCCAAGATCTTCCAGGTTATGGCTACACCTTC
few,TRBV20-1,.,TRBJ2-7,CSARSGGGRIYEQYF,TGCAGTGCTAGATCCGGGGGAGGACGGATCTACGAGCAGTACTTC
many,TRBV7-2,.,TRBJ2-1,CASSLDSYEQFF,TGTGCCAGCAGCCTGGACAGCTATGAGCAGTTCTTC
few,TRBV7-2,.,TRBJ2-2,CASSRGPTPTGELFF,TGTGCCAGCAGCCGGGGACCTACTCCCACCGGGGAGCTGTTTTTT
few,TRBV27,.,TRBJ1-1,CASSPRQNTDAFF,TGTGCCAGCAGTCCCAGGCAGAACACTGATGCTTTCTTT
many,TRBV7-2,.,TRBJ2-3,CASSLVGLGGEDTQYF,TGTGCCAGCAGCTTAGTAGGGCTTGGCGGGGAGGATACGCAGTATTTT
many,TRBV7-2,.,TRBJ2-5,CASSPRQSANQETQYF,TGTGCCAGCAGCCCTAGACAGTCCGCAAACCAAGAGACCCAGTACTTC
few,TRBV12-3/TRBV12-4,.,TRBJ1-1,CASLPGGGAAFF,TGTGCCAGCCTCCCGGGGGGAGGCGCGGCTTTCTTT
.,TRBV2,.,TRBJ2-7,CASRGSVYEQYF,TGTGCCAGCAGGGGCTCGGTCTACGAGCAGTACTTC
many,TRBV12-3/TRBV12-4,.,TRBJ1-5,CASSFGGQRSNQPQHF,TGTGCCAGCAGTTTTGGTGGGCAGCGGAGCAATCAGCCCCAGCATTTT
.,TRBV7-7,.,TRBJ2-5,CASSLGRDGYLNEQYF,TGTGCCAGCAGCTTAGGGCGGGACGGTTACCTAAATGAGCAGTACTTC